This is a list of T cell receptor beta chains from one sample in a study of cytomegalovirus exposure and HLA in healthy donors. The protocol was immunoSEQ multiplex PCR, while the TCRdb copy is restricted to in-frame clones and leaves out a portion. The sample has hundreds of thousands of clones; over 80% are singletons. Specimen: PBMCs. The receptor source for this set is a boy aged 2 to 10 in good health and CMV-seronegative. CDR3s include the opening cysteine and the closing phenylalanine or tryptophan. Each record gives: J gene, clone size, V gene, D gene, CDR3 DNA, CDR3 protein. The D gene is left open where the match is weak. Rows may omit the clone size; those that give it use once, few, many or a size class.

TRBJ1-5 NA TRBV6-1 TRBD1 TGTGCCAGCAGTGAGACCTACAGGGGCGGCAATCAGCCCCAGCATTTT CASSETYRGGNQPQHF
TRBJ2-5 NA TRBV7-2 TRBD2 TGTGCCAGCAGGAGACACCGCCCTAGCGGGAGGGAGGTGACCCAGTACTTC CASRRHRPSGREVTQYF
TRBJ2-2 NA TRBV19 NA TGTGCCAGTAGTATTGAGGTAAACACCGGGGAGCTGTTTTTT CASSIEVNTGELFF
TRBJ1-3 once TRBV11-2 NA TGTGCCAGCAGCTTAGATGTCGTGAGCTCTGGAAACACCATATATTTT CASSLDVVSSGNTIYF
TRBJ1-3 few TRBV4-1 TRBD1 TGCGCCAGCAGCCAAGGAAGTTCCGAGGGGGCTACTGGAAACACCATATATTTT CASSQGSSEGATGNTIYF
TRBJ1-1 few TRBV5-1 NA TGCGCCAGCAGCTCCTTAGGGGGGAACACTGAAGCTTTCTTT CASSSLGGNTEAFF